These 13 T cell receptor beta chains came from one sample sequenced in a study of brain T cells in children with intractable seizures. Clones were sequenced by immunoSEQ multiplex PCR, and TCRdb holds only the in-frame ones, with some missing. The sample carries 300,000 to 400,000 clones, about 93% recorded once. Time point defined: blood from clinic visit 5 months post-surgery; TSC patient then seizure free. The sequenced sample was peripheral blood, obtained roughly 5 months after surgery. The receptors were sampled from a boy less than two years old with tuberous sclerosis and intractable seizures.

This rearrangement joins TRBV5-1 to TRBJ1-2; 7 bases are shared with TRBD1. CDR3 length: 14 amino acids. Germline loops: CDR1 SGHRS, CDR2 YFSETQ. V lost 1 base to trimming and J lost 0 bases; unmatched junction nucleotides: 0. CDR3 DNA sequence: TGCGCCAGCAGCTTGACAGGGGCTAACTATGGCTACACCTTC. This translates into CASSLTGANYGYTF.

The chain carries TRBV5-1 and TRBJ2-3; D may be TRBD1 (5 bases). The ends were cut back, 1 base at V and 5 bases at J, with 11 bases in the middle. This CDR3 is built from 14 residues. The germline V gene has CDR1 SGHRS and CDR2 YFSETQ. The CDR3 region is CASSLSGSRDTQYF. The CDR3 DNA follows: TGCGCCAGCAGCTTGTCAGGGTCGCGAGATACGCAGTATTTT.

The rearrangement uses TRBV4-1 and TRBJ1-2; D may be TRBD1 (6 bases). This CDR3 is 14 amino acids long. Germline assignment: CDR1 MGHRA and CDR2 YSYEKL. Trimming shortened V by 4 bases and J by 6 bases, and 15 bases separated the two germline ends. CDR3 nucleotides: TGCGCCAGCAGCCCCATGGGGGGGGCCAATGGCTACACCTTC. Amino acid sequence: CASSPMGGANGYTF.

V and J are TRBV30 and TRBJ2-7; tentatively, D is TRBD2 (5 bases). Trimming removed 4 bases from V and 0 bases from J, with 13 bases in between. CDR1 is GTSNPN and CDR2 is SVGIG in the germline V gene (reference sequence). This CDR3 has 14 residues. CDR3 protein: CAWMGGLSSYEQYF. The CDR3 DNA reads TGTGCCTGGATGGGCGGGCTGAGCTCCTACGAGCAGTACTTC.

The CDR3 sequence is CASSPSTGGTGELFF. The CDR3 coding sequence is TGTGCCAGCAGCCCTTCGACAGGGGGCACCGGGGAGCTGTTTTTT. The chain recombines TRBV7-6 with TRBJ2-2, with 9 bases that match TRBD1. The CDR3 extends over 15 amino acids. Germline V gene data show CDR1 as SGHVS and CDR2 as FNYEAQ. The ends lost 5 bases at V and 4 bases at J; junction bases unmatched: 5.

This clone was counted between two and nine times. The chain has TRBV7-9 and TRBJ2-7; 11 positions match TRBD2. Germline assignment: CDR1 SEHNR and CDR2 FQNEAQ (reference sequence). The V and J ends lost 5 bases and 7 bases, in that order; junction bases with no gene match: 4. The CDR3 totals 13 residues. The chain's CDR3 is CASSEGLAAEQYF. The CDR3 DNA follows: TGTGCCAGCAGCGAGGGACTAGCGGCAGAGCAGTACTTC.

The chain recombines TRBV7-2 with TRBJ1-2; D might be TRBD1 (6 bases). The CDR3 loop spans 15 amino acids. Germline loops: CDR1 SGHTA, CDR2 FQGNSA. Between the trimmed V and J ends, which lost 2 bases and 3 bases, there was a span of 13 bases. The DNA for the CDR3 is TGTGCCAGCAGCTTAAGCGCAGGGGTGGACTATGGCTACACCTTC. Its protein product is CASSLSAGVDYGYTF.

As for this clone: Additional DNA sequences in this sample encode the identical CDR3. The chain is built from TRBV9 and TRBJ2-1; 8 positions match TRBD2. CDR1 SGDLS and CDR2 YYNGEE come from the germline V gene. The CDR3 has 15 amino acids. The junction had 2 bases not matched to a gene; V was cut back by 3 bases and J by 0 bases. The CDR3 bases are TGTGCCAGCAGCGCCAGCGGGAGCTCCTACAATGAGCAGTTCTTC. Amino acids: CASSASGSSYNEQFF.

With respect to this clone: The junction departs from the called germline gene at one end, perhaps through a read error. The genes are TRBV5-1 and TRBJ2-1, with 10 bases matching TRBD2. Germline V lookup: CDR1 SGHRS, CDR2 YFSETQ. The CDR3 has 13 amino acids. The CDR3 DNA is TGCGCCAGCAGCTTGGAAGGTAGCGGGAGGAGGCTCTTC. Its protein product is CASSLEGSGRRLF.

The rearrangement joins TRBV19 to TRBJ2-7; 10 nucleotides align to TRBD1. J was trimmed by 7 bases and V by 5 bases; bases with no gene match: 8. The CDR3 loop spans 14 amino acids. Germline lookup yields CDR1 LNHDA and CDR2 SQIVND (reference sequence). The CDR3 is CASSLTGGAGEQYF. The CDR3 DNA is TGTGCCAGTAGTTTGACAGGGGGCGCGGGGGAGCAGTACTTC.

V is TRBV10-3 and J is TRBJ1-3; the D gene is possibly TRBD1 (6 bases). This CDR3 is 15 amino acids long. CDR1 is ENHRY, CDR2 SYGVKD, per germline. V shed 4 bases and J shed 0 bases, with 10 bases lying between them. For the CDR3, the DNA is TGTGCCATCAGTGTGGGGGCCTACTCTGGAAACACCATATATTTT. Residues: CAISVGAYSGNTIYF.

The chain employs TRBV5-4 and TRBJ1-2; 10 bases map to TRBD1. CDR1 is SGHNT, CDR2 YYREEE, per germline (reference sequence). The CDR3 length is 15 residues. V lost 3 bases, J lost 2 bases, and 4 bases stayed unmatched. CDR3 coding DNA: TGTGCCAGCAGCTCGGGGACAGGGGCCAACTATGGCTACACCTTC. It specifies CASSSGTGANYGYTF.

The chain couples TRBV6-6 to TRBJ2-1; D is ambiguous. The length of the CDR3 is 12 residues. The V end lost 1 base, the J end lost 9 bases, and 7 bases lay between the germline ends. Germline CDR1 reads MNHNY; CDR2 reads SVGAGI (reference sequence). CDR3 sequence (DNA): TGTGCCAGCAGTTACTTGGCGACTGAGCAGTTCTTC. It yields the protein CASSYLATEQFF.